A selection of T cell receptor beta chains follows, all from one sample in a study. In TCRdb, the 5' RACE reads were re-called with MiXCR into one record per CDR3 protein. The top ten clones hold around 3.1% of a sample with approximately 60,000 distinct CDR3 sequences, roughly 30% of them seen once. The sequenced sample consisted of tumor-infiltrating memory CD4+ T cells sorted from the breast tumor. These receptor sequences come from a female donor with breast cancer. Both conserved end residues are part of each CDR3. A D gene is named only where the DNA matches it firmly. A clone size is listed for some rows: how often the clone was seen (once, few, many), or a class if it is expanded.

- few TRBJ1-4 TRBV5-1 CASSRREAPNEKLFF TGCGCCAGCAGCCGGCGGGAGGCTCCTAATGAAAAACTGTTTTTT
TRBD1 - TRBJ2-3 TRBV7-2 CASSLQGARGTDTQYF TGTGCCAGCAGCTTACAGGGGGCGCGGGGCACAGATACGCAGTATTTT
TRBD1 - TRBJ1-2 TRBV4-2 CASSPGGSGGGGYGYTF TGTGCCAGCAGCCCCGGAGGGTCAGGGGGCGGGGGCTATGGCTACACCTTC
TRBD1 - TRBJ2-7 TRBV6-1 CASSSGQGAYGQYF TGTGCCAGCAGCTCTGGACAGGGGGCCTACGGGCAGTACTTC
TRBD2 - TRBJ2-2 TRBV12-3/TRBV12-4 CASNLAGVSTGELFF TGTGCCAGCAATTTAGCGGGAGTAAGCACCGGGGAGCTGTTTTTT
TRBD1 - TRBJ1-2 TRBV4-1 CASSQRQGLGYTF TGCGCCAGCAGCCAGAGACAGGGACTCGGCTACACCTTC
TRBD2 once TRBJ2-2 TRBV28 CASSSLAGVSGELFF TGTGCCAGCAGTAGCTTAGCGGGAGTTTCCGGGGAGCTGTTTTTT
- - TRBJ1-2 TRBV7-9 CASSLSRSQRTYGYTF TGTGCCAGCAGCTTATCGAGGTCCCAGAGGACCTATGGCTACACCTTC
TRBD1 - TRBJ1-1 TRBV5-1 CASSTQGYTEAFF TGCGCCAGCAGCACACAGGGGTACACTGAAGCTTTCTTT
- few TRBJ1-1 TRBV5-1 CASSLRSPPTEAFF TGCGCCAGCAGCTTAAGGAGTCCACCCACTGAAGCTTTCTTT
- - TRBJ2-3 TRBV5-4 CAGRTESSTDTQYF TGTGCCGGACGGACTGAGTCTAGCACAGATACGCAGTATTTT
- few TRBJ2-2 TRBV7-3 CASSPPSGSTGELFF TGTGCCAGCAGCCCTCCTTCGGGATCCACCGGGGAGCTGTTTTTT
- few TRBJ1-1 TRBV20-1 CSAPGHLNTEAFF TGCAGTGCTCCGGGACACCTGAACACTGAAGCTTTCTTT
- many TRBJ2-5 TRBV29-1 CSVEPPAIQETQYF TGCAGCGTTGAGCCGCCGGCCATTCAAGAGACCCAGTACTTC
- few TRBJ2-1 TRBV5-1 CASRSGGIPSYNEQFF TGCGCCAGCAGGTCTGGTGGTATCCCCTCCTACAATGAGCAGTTCTTC
TRBD1 - TRBJ1-2 TRBV7-2 CASSFRDRTNYGYTF TGTGCCAGCAGCTTCAGGGACAGAACTAACTATGGCTACACCTTC
- - TRBJ2-2 TRBV11-1 CASSLTVSGELFF TGTGCCAGCAGCCTGACAGTCTCCGGGGAGCTGTTTTTT
- - TRBJ1-1 TRBV11-3 CASSTQGFGTRNTEAFF TGTGCCAGCAGCACACAGGGATTTGGTACCAGGAACACTGAAGCTTTCTTT
TRBD1 - TRBJ1-1 TRBV6-1 CASRISQGYTEAFF TGTGCCAGCAGAATATCACAGGGGTACACTGAAGCTTTCTTT
TRBD1 - TRBJ1-1 TRBV24-1 CATSETGQGSTEAFF TGTGCCACCAGTGAGACAGGACAGGGAAGCACTGAAGCTTTCTTT
- few TRBJ1-2 TRBV12-3/TRBV12-4 CASSLRRWGYTF TGTGCCAGCAGTTTGCGCCGCTGGGGCTACACCTTC
- - TRBJ1-4 TRBV5-1 CASSLDGGEEKLFF TGCGCCAGCAGCTTGGACGGGGGTGAGGAAAAACTGTTTTTT
- few TRBJ2-5 TRBV24-1 CATTWSFFVGETQYF TGTGCCACCACCTGGTCCTTCTTTGTAGGGGAGACCCAGTACTTC
- - TRBJ1-6 TRBV6-2/TRBV6-3 CASSSSGQGRNSPLHF TGTGCCAGCAGTTCCTCCGGGCAGGGGAGGAATTCACCCCTCCACTTT
TRBD1 - TRBJ1-1 TRBV12-3/TRBV12-4 CASRKIRDRDDTEAFF TGTGCCAGCAGAAAAATCCGGGACAGGGATGATACTGAAGCTTTCTTT
TRBD2 few TRBJ2-1 TRBV11-1 CASSPNQLAGAGYNEQFF TGTGCCAGCAGCCCCAATCAACTAGCGGGAGCCGGCTACAATGAGCAGTTCTTC
- - TRBJ1-1 TRBV12-3/TRBV12-4 CASSGQFTEAFF TGTGCCAGCAGCGGTCAGTTCACTGAAGCTTTCTTT
TRBD2 few TRBJ2-1 TRBV7-7 CASSRQAGGEGEQFF TGTGCTAGCAGCAGACAAGCGGGAGGAGAGGGGGAGCAGTTCTTC
- few TRBJ1-2 TRBV15 CATSSPRGHLSGNYGYTF TGTGCCACCAGCTCCCCTAGGGGACACCTAAGTGGGAACTATGGCTACACCTTC
- - TRBJ1-1 TRBV29-1 CSVQGTPNTEAFF TGCAGCGTACAGGGTACACCGAACACTGAAGCTTTCTTT
- - TRBJ2-7 TRBV29-1 CSARDSPYEQYF TGCAGCGCGCGGGACAGCCCCTACGAGCAGTACTTC
- - TRBJ1-1 TRBV28 CASSLTGAVNTEAFF TGTGCCAGCAGTTTAACGGGGGCCGTGAACACTGAAGCTTTCTTT
TRBD2 few TRBJ2-3 TRBV6-6 CASSFGTSGPTDTQYF TGTGCCAGCAGTTTCGGGACTAGCGGGCCCACAGATACGCAGTATTTT
- few TRBJ1-1 TRBV7-3 CASSLQRLANTEAFF TGTGCCAGCAGCTTGCAACGATTAGCGAACACTGAAGCTTTCTTT
- - TRBJ1-1 TRBV4-3 CASSQQESTEAFF TGCGCCAGCAGCCAACAGGAGAGCACTGAAGCTTTCTTT
- few TRBJ2-1 TRBV20-1 CSATGDNEQFF TGCAGTGCCACTGGGGACAATGAGCAGTTCTTC
- many TRBJ2-3 TRBV7-8 CASSLGASTDTQYF TGTGCCAGCAGCTTAGGGGCCAGCACAGATACGCAGTATTTT
- - TRBJ1-1 TRBV5-1 CASSSHSSGESTEAFF TGCGCCAGCAGCTCCCACAGTTCGGGGGAGAGCACTGAAGCTTTCTTT
TRBD1 - TRBJ1-1 TRBV7-2 CASSFRDSFEASF TGTGCCAGCAGCTTCCGGGACAGCTTTGAAGCTTCCTTT
- many TRBJ2-2 TRBV12-3/TRBV12-4 CASSLTSLGELFF TGTGCCAGCAGTTTAACCTCACTCGGGGAGCTGTTTTTT
- - TRBJ1-1 TRBV18 CASSLRQVEVNTEAFF TGTGCCAGCTCACTACGGCAGGTTGAGGTGAACACTGAAGCTTTCTTT
- - TRBJ2-7 TRBV6-1 CASRALLYGQYF TGTGCCAGCAGGGCCTTACTCTACGGGCAGTACTTC
TRBD2 few TRBJ2-7 TRBV6-1 CASSGTRINYNYEQYF TGTGCCAGTTCGGGGACTAGGATAAATTATAACTACGAGCAGTACTTC
- many TRBJ1-1 TRBV5-1 CASTLREGGEAFF TGCGCCAGCACCTTGCGGGAAGGAGGTGAAGCTTTCTTT
- - TRBJ1-1 TRBV5-3 CARSRPNMGTEAFF TGTGCCAGAAGCCGCCCGAACATGGGGACTGAAGCTTTCTTT
TRBD1 - TRBJ2-1 TRBV5-6 CASSLGTGPFEQFF TGTGCCAGCAGCTTGGGGACAGGGCCCTTTGAGCAGTTCTTC
TRBD1 few TRBJ2-5 TRBV28 CASSNPVGRGKETQYF TGTGCCAGCAGCAATCCCGTCGGCAGGGGGAAAGAGACCCAGTACTTC